This T cell receptor beta chain came from a study of cytomegalovirus exposure and HLA in healthy donors. Study at large: Earlier work reported 95 million to 130 million unique TCR beta sequences from about 179 million T cells. The study's findings and limits: The sole available immune exposure information was CMV serostatus. Associated with cytomegalovirus, according to the listing, were around 160 TCR beta chains. Later on, analysis showed that most CMV-associated TCR beta chains appeared to be HLA-restricted.

This clone appeared once. Its antigen remains unknown. Trimming stripped 2 bases from V and 0 bases from J, with 10 bases between. Germline V gives CDR1 GTSNPN, CDR2 SVGIG (reference sequence). The CDR3 runs 14 residues. Vbeta (60) and Jbeta (13) primers were used in the PCR. Sequenced by immunoSEQ multiplex PCR; TCRdb stores in-frame clones only, minus some. The sample includes 150,000 to 200,000 clones, roughly 84% seen only once; the top ten take about 1.6%. Sequences were obtained from PBMCs. The V call is TRBV30, the J call TRBJ1-1; no clear D gene. This clonotype was obtained from a male donor in good health and CMV-seronegative. CDR3 in amino acids: CAWSPDGVNTEAFF. For the CDR3, the DNA is TGTGCCTGGAGTCCCGACGGGGTGAACACTGAAGCTTTCTTT.